These 2 T cell receptor beta chains share one sample of origin, sequenced in a study of glioma-infiltrating T cells after dendritic cell vaccination. Documented time point: after dendritic cell vaccination, including at tumor progression/relapse. The table came from immunoSEQ multiplex PCR; TCRdb's copy has only in-frame clones and leaves some out. The sample includes approximately 85,000 clones, roughly 85% seen only once; the top ten take 8.5%. The source material was blood, sampled after dendritic cell vaccination. The receptors shown here come from a human donor with glioblastoma.

The chain joins TRBV7-8 to TRBJ1-1; 8 positions agree with TRBD1. Germline CDR1 is SGHVS and CDR2 is FQNEAQ. V dropped 5 bases and J dropped 1; count of bases not matched to a gene: 6. The CDR3 consists of 15 residues. CDR3 region: CASSKADRGNTEAFF. The CDR3 DNA follows: TGTGCCAGCAGCAAGGCTGACAGGGGGAACACTGAAGCTTTCTTT.

The rearrangement uses TRBV30 and TRBJ2-1; 9 positions match TRBD2. Trimming cost V 0 bases and J 7 bases; bases outside gene matches: 7. Germline CDR1 GTSNPN, CDR2 SVGIG (reference sequence). There are 15 residues in the CDR3. The chain's CDR3 is CAWSVLAGVVNEQFF. The CDR3 DNA sequence: TGTGCCTGGAGTGTATTAGCGGGAGTTGTAAATGAGCAGTTCTTC.